This T cell receptor beta chain originates from a study of blood T cell repertoires in COVID-19. In the original analysis: Reference gene primer amplification in the assay estimated nucleated cell counts. Using immunoSEQ multiplex PCR, the repertoire was profiled, and TCRdb retains in-frame clones only, with some absent. For V, J and clone size, that table is used; D and trimming come from the DNA. The sample holds some 42,000 clones; 77% are singletons and the top ten take around 30%. Trimming left V 7 bases short and J 7 bases short, with 14 bases between. The CDR3 extends over 14 amino acids. The germline V gene encodes CDR1 MNHNY and CDR2 SVGAGI (reference sequence).

The receptor was derived from a woman between 65 and 79 years old with acute or convalescent COVID-19. Sequenced material: peripheral blood. This chain uses TRBV6-6 with TRBJ1-6; D is perhaps TRBD1 (6 bases). The CDR3 sequence is CASKSRGENSPLHF. The DNA for the CDR3 is TGTGCCAGCAAATCCAGGGGTGAAAATTCACCCCTCCACTTT.